The clone carrying this T cell receptor (beta chain) was counted ten times or more. No antigen is known for it. The data were produced by immunoSEQ multiplex PCR, yet TCRdb's version contains in-frame clones alone and is incomplete. Counted here are roughly 1,700 clones, 20% to 25% occurring once; the ten biggest clones make up less than 25%. Taken at least 2 cm from the tumor margin, the adjacent lung showed no atypia. The data originate from a study of T cells in localized non-small cell lung cancer. Study findings and constraints: Uninvolved adjacent lung showed higher T cell clonality than tumor. For the top 100 tumor clones, a median roughly 56 also appeared in adjacent lung.

Trimming shortened V by 6 bases and J by 2 bases, and 12 bases separated the two germline ends. CDR3 size: 14 residues. This sequence was found in a man between 35 and 75 years old with stage III lung adenocarcinoma. The starting material was normal lung tissue next to the tumor, obtained before any cancer treatment. The V gene is TRBV23-1, the J gene TRBJ2-3, with unresolved D. TRBV23-1 is an ORF, and what it does is uncertain. The CDR3 region has the DNA TGCGCCAGCAGCCACCTTCCGGCCACAGATACGCAGTATTTT. It is translated as CASSHLPATDTQYF.